Below, 17 T cell receptor beta chains from the same sample are listed, as sequenced in a study of beta chain features in type 1 diabetes. What was sequenced were expressed TCRB transcripts, since all of the isolated RNA had been reverse transcribed. Only in-frame clones appear in the TCRdb table, and some are missing; sequencing was by immunoSEQ multiplex PCR. The top ten hold approximately 0.69% of the sample, which has approximately 140,000 clones, about a tenth seen once. Input material: central memory CD4+ T cells from blood. The receptors come from a woman aged 40 to 50 in good health.

This clone was seen a handful of times. V is TRBV4-1 and J is TRBJ1-2; possibly TRBD1 for D (5 bases). The CDR3 covers 13 residues. The germline CDR1 and CDR2 sequences are MGHRA and YSYEKL. With 1 base removed from V and 5 bases from J, the gap between germline ends came to 8 bases. The CDR3 spells CASSQAGGYGYTF. CDR3 nucleotide sequence: TGCGCCAGCAGCCAAGCGGGGGGTTATGGCTACACCTTC.

The chain employs TRBV2 and TRBJ1-4; D is ambiguous. V lost 7 bases to trimming and J lost 5 bases, with 11 bases between them. CDR1 is SNHLY, CDR2 FYNNEI, per germline. The CDR3 length is 13 residues. CDR3: CASNRAKNEKLFF. In DNA form, the CDR3 reads TGTGCCAGCAATCGCGCCAAGAATGAAAAACTGTTTTTT.

This clone was detected a few times. The gene calls are TRBV19 and TRBJ2-2; 10 bases map to TRBD1. This CDR3 is 14 amino acids long. With V trimmed by 11 bases and J by 1 base, 4 bases remained unmatched. The germline gives CDR1 LNHDA, CDR2 SQIVND (reference sequence). CDR3 sequence: CAVDRGQNTGELFF. The CDR3 coding sequence is TGTGCCGTTGACAGGGGGCAGAACACCGGGGAGCTGTTTTTT.

This clone came up many times. The J gene is TRBJ2-7, the V gene TRBV2, with 7 bases fitting TRBD1. CDR1 is SNHLY, CDR2 FYNNEI, per germline. CDR3 length: 15 residues. Germline trimming cut 8 bases from V and 3 bases from J; bases unmatched to any gene: 13. CDR3 DNA: TGTGCCAGCTTCGACGGGACAGAAATTGACTACGAGCAGTACTTC. Its translation: CASFDGTEIDYEQYF.

This clone was seen a handful of times. The V and J genes are TRBV6-5 and TRBJ1-6; possibly TRBD1 for D (5 bases). Trimming took off 2 bases at V and 15 bases at J, with 11 bases between the two ends. Germline CDR1 and CDR2: MNHEY and SVGAGI. The CDR3 has 12 amino acids. CDR3 residues: CASSYTTGFLHF. In nucleotides, the CDR3 is TGTGCCAGCAGTTACACCACAGGCTTCCTCCACTTT.

The V and J genes are TRBV19 and TRBJ1-4, with a tentative D call TRBD1 (5 bases). Germline V CDR1 and CDR2: LNHDA, SQIVND (reference sequence). There are 16 residues in the CDR3. V lost 4 bases to trimming and J lost 0 bases, with 12 bases between them. The DNA for the CDR3 is TGTGCCAGTAGTACTTCAGGGCTTGCAACTAATGAAAAACTGTTTTTT. Its protein is CASSTSGLATNEKLFF.

J is TRBJ2-3 and V is TRBV6-1; maybe TRBD2 (5 bases). CDR1 and CDR2 (germline): MNHNS, SASEGT. CDR3 length equals 15 residues. V was pared by 9 bases and J by 2 bases, with 18 bases between. The CDR3 protein is CASAGYSTNTDTQYF. CDR3 DNA: TGTGCCAGTGCGGGCTATTCGACGAACACAGATACGCAGTATTTT.

The gene calls are TRBV6-6 and TRBJ2-1; TRBD2 matches 8 bases. The CDR3 loop spans 16 amino acids. V lost 5 bases, J lost 4 bases, and 10 bases stayed unmatched. Germline V gives CDR1 MNHNY, CDR2 SVGAGI (reference sequence). CDR3 nucleotide sequence: TGTGCCAGCAGTCGAAGGGCGGGGGGAACTTACAATGAGCAGTTCTTC. Translating it yields CASSRRAGGTYNEQFF.

The chain links TRBV6-5 to TRBJ1-2, with TRBD1 as a possible D gene (5 bases). Germline V gives CDR1 MNHEY, CDR2 SVGAGI. The CDR3 loop spans 13 amino acids. Deletions cut 7 bases from V and 7 bases from J, with 16 bases between. Here the CDR3 DNA reads TGTGCCAGCAACCGGGAGGGACTAATTGGCTACACCTTC. As protein: CASNREGLIGYTF.

This clone was counted a few times. This chain joins TRBV5-1 and TRBJ1-5; 9 positions match TRBD1. V lost 4 bases, J lost 4 bases, and 3 bases stayed unmatched. Germline V gene lookup returns CDR1 SGHRS and CDR2 YFSETQ. This CDR3 region has 14 residues. The CDR3 DNA follows: TGCGCCAGCAGCCCCGGGACAGGGAATCAGCCCCAGCATTTT. Its translation is CASSPGTGNQPQHF.

The chain couples TRBV5-1 to TRBJ1-2, with unresolved D. Germline V CDR1 and CDR2: SGHRS, YFSETQ. Trimming cost V 5 bases and J 2 bases, with 10 bases left between them. The length of the CDR3 is 13 residues. As DNA, the CDR3 is TGCGCCAGCAGTTTAACTACGAACTATGGCTACACCTTC. It codes for CASSLTTNYGYTF.

This clone was found a few times. The chain couples TRBV7-8 to TRBJ1-1; TRBD1 is a possible D gene (6 bases). Germline V gives CDR1 SGHVS, CDR2 FQNEAQ. CDR3 length: 15 amino acids. V was clipped by 1 base and J by 1 base, with 10 bases between them. The CDR3 sequence: CASSLVQGSNTEAFF. The CDR3 nucleotides are TGTGCCAGCAGCTTAGTCCAGGGGTCGAACACTGAAGCTTTCTTT.

Only a few counts were recorded for this clone. The chain is built from TRBV4-3 and TRBJ1-2, with a weak D call TRBD1 (6 bases). The CDR3 spans 15 residues. Germline values: CDR1 LGHNA, CDR2 YSLEER. The V gene lost 4 bases and the J gene lost 6 bases, with 18 bases spanning the gap. The CDR3 here is CASSPTNRAVNGYTF. Here the CDR3 DNA reads TGCGCCAGCAGCCCTACCAACAGGGCCGTCAATGGCTACACCTTC.

This clone was counted a few times. This chain connects TRBV19 to TRBJ2-7; tentative D call: TRBD1 (6 bases). Germline loops: CDR1 LNHDA, CDR2 SQIVND (reference sequence). Trimming left V 9 bases short and J 1 base short, with 13 bases between. This CDR3 contains 13 residues. The DNA of the CDR3 is TGTGCCAGCTCCGGACAGAGTTCCTACGAGCAGTACTTC. Protein product: CASSGQSSYEQYF.

The chain carries TRBV6-4 and TRBJ2-3; possible D gene TRBD2, 6 bases. Germline loops: CDR1 MRHNA, CDR2 SNTAGT. Trimming removed 3 bases from V and 4 bases from J, with 11 bases in between. CDR3 size: 14 residues. Written as DNA, the CDR3 is TGTGCCAGCAGTGAGTCTAGCGAGGCAGATACGCAGTATTTT. Residues: CASSESSEADTQYF.

This sequence joins TRBV25-1 and TRBJ1-5, with TRBD1 as a possible D gene (5 bases). The ends were cut back, 3 bases at V and 2 bases at J, with 14 bases in the middle. CDR3 length: 16 amino acids. CDR1 and CDR2 (germline): MGHDK, SYGVNS. The CDR3 is CASSDAAGVGNQPQHF. In DNA form, the CDR3 reads TGTGCCAGCAGTGATGCGGCGGGGGTTGGCAATCAGCCCCAGCATTTT.

The genes are TRBV5-6 and TRBJ2-7; a weak D match, TRBD1 (5 bases). This CDR3 has 12 residues. CDR1 is SGHDT, CDR2 YYEEEE, per germline. Trimming took 4 bases from V and 4 from J, leaving 9 bases between them. The CDR3 sequence is CASSQNRYEQYF. The CDR3 DNA is TGTGCCAGCAGCCAAAACAGGTACGAGCAGTACTTC.